These T cell receptor beta chains were read from a single sample in a study of blood T cell repertoires in COVID-19. Here immunoSEQ multiplex PCR was the method, and the copy in TCRdb shows in-frame clones only, minus some. The sample includes about 220,000 clones, 80% to 90% of them seen just once. Sequencing was carried out using peripheral blood. All receptors derive from a woman between 55 and 75 years old who had recovered from COVID-19. CDR3s include the opening cysteine and the closing phenylalanine or tryptophan. The D gene is left open where the match is weak. The size entry is marked missing in some rows and otherwise reads once, few, many or a size class.

abundance	v_gene	d_gene	j_gene	CDR3aa	CDR3nt
NA	TRBV19	TRBD1	TRBJ2-1	CASRGPDRGRSYNEQFF	TGTGCCAGTAGGGGGCCAGACAGGGGTCGGTCCTACAATGAGCAGTTCTTC
once	TRBV4-3	TRBD1	TRBJ2-7	CASSQERDRSYEQYF	TGCGCCAGCAGCCAAGAACGGGACAGAAGCTACGAGCAGTACTTC
NA	TRBV4-1	TRBD2	TRBJ2-3	CASSHVGLAWSDTQYF	TGCGCCAGCAGCCACGTAGGACTAGCGTGGTCGGATACGCAGTATTTT
NA	TRBV3-1/TRBV3-2	TRBD2	TRBJ2-2	CASSQERRTGGDTGELFF	TGTGCCAGCAGCCAAGAAAGGAGAACGGGGGGAGACACCGGGGAGCTGTTTTTT
NA	TRBV7-7	TRBD2	TRBJ2-5	CASSSTGLAEETQYF	TGTGCTAGCAGCTCAACGGGACTAGCGGAAGAGACCCAGTACTTC
NA	TRBV25-1	TRBD2	TRBJ2-5	CASSEYGGSGETQYF	TGTGCCAGCAGTGAATACGGGGGGAGCGGCGAGACCCAGTACTTC
NA	TRBV7-2	NA	TRBJ2-1	CASSLDRNTHNEQFF	TGTGCCAGCAGCTTAGACAGGAACACACACAATGAGCAGTTCTTC
NA	TRBV5-1	NA	TRBJ2-5	CASSLVRTAQETQYF	TGCGCCAGCAGCTTGGTAAGGACAGCGCAAGAGACCCAGTACTTC
NA	TRBV3-1/TRBV3-2	TRBD1	TRBJ2-7	CASSHLDRGGYEQYF	TGTGCCAGCAGCCATTTGGACAGGGGGGGCTACGAGCAGTACTTC
NA	TRBV7-2	NA	TRBJ1-5	CASSQRGFNQPQHF	TGTGCCAGCAGCCAAAGGGGATTCAATCAGCCCCAGCATTTT
NA	TRBV5-1	NA	TRBJ1-3	CASSLPGSGNTIYF	TGCGCCAGCAGCCTCCCAGGCTCAGGAAACACCATATATTTT
NA	TRBV3-1/TRBV3-2	TRBD2	TRBJ2-1	CASSEVAGGTYNEQFF	TGTGCCAGCAGCGAAGTAGCGGGGGGGACCTACAATGAGCAGTTCTTC
few	TRBV30	TRBD1	TRBJ2-7	CAWSSPRTGATYEQYF	TGTGCCTGGAGTTCCCCCCGGACAGGGGCAACCTACGAGCAGTACTTC
NA	TRBV18	NA	TRBJ1-1	CASSPLTATGEAFF	TGTGCCAGCTCACCACTTACGGCCACGGGTGAAGCTTTCTTT
NA	TRBV19	TRBD1	TRBJ2-2	CASSMLQGGTGELFF	TGTGCCAGTAGTATGCTACAGGGGGGCACCGGGGAGCTGTTTTTT
NA	TRBV27	NA	TRBJ2-1	CASSLPQGNEQFF	TGTGCCAGCAGTTTACCACAGGGCAATGAGCAGTTCTTC
NA	TRBV19	TRBD1	TRBJ1-1	CASSIDRGAEAFF	TGTGCCAGTAGTATCGACAGGGGGGCTGAAGCTTTCTTT
NA	TRBV30	NA	TRBJ1-4	CAWKNVASTLKEELFF	TGTGCCTGGAAGAATGTAGCCTCCACCTTGAAAGAAGAACTGTTTTTT
NA	TRBV24-1	NA	TRBJ2-3	CATSDGGTILTQYF	TGTGCCACCAGTGATGGGGGGACGATTCTTACGCAGTATTTT
NA	TRBV4-3	TRBD2	TRBJ2-1	CASSPLAGGHLNEQFF	TGCGCCAGCAGCCCATTAGCGGGGGGGCATCTAAATGAGCAGTTCTTC
NA	TRBV4-1	TRBD1	TRBJ2-7	CASSQGTGYSYEQYF	TGCGCCAGCAGCCAGGGGACAGGGTATTCCTACGAGCAGTACTTC
NA	TRBV6-4	NA	TRBJ1-2	CASSPVPNYGYTF	TGTGCCAGCAGTCCAGTGCCTAACTATGGCTACACCTTC
NA	TRBV4-2	TRBD1	TRBJ2-3	CASSQDLGQPKYF	TGTGCCAGCAGCCAAGATCTGGGACAGCCTAAGTATTTT
NA	TRBV6-1	TRBD1	TRBJ1-6	CASSPDRGNSPLHF	TGTGCCAGCAGCCCAGACAGGGGCAATTCACCCCTCCACTTT
NA	TRBV18	NA	TRBJ2-7	CASSPQSLLQSYEQYF	TGTGCCAGCTCACCACAGTCTCTTTTACAGAGCTACGAGCAGTACTTC
NA	TRBV7-8	NA	TRBJ1-5	CASSLDRMNQPQHF	TGCGCCAGCAGCTTAGACAGGATGAATCAGCCCCAGCATTTT
few	TRBV6-6	TRBD2	TRBJ2-7	CASRSNLAGLTYEQYF	TGTGCCAGCAGGTCTAATCTAGCGGGGCTAACCTACGAGCAGTACTTC
NA	TRBV7-3	NA	TRBJ2-3	CASSPRGVLDTQYF	TGTGCCAGCAGCCCCCGGGGAGTCCTAGATACGCAGTATTTT
NA	TRBV7-9	TRBD2	TRBJ2-2	CASSLTVLAGHTGELFF	TGTGCCAGCAGCCTTACCGTACTAGCGGGCCACACCGGGGAGCTGTTTTTT
NA	TRBV5-6	NA	TRBJ1-2	CASSLATGANYGYTF	TGTGCCAGCAGCTTGGCGACGGGAGCAAACTATGGCTACACCTTC
NA	TRBV11-2	TRBD1	TRBJ1-2	CASWDRDGVYGYTF	TGTGCCAGCTGGGACAGGGATGGTGTATATGGCTACACCTTC
NA	TRBV7-8	NA	TRBJ1-6	CASSGRRSYNSPLHF	TGTGCCAGCAGCGGACGGAGGTCCTATAATTCACCCCTCCACTTT
few	TRBV9	NA	TRBJ2-6	CASSVGFPSLRSGANVLTF	TGTGCCAGCAGCGTAGGATTCCCCTCCCTGAGGTCTGGGGCCAACGTCCTGACTTTC
once	TRBV19	TRBD1	TRBJ2-7	CASSMGQGSYEQYF	TGTGCCAGTAGTATGGGACAGGGATCCTACGAGCAGTACTTC
NA	TRBV29-1	NA	TRBJ1-5	CSVVVDSGGDNQPQHF	TGCAGCGTTGTAGTCGACTCGGGGGGTGACAATCAGCCCCAGCATTTT
NA	TRBV6-5	NA	TRBJ2-1	CASSGTNNEQFF	TGTGCCAGCAGCGGGACAAACAATGAGCAGTTCTTC
NA	TRBV27	NA	TRBJ1-1	CASSRRDILTEAFF	TGTGCCAGCAGTAGACGGGACATACTCACTGAAGCTTTCTTT
NA	TRBV6-4	NA	TRBJ1-1	CASSDSGANTEAFF	TGTGCCAGCAGTGACTCAGGGGCCAACACTGAAGCTTTCTTT
NA	TRBV20-1	NA	TRBJ2-3	CSASKGPSTDTQYF	TGCAGTGCTAGTAAGGGGCCTAGCACAGATACGCAGTATTTT
NA	TRBV4-3	NA	TRBJ2-3	CASSQDDSRTDTQYF	TGCGCCAGCAGCCAAGATGATTCCAGGACAGATACGCAGTATTTT
NA	TRBV6-4	TRBD1	TRBJ2-5	CASSDLRQGGLYQETQYF	TGTGCCAGCAGTGACCTTAGACAGGGTGGTCTGTACCAAGAGACCCAGTACTTC
NA	TRBV10-2	TRBD1	TRBJ1-1	CASRGQGAYTEAFF	TGCGCCAGCAGGGGACAGGGGGCTTACACTGAAGCTTTCTTT
NA	TRBV7-2	TRBD2	TRBJ2-1	CASSQTSGTQFF	TGTGCCAGCAGCCAGACTAGCGGAACGCAGTTCTTC
NA	TRBV2	TRBD1	TRBJ1-2	CASSPLRGQSYGYTF	TGTGCCAGCAGTCCCCTCAGGGGGCAGAGCTATGGCTACACCTTC
NA	TRBV4-2	TRBD2	TRBJ2-1	CASSTAGGPVEQFF	TGTGCCAGCAGCACAGCGGGGGGGCCTGTTGAGCAGTTCTTC
NA	TRBV5-4	TRBD2	TRBJ2-3	CASSLRTSGGVTDTQYF	TGTGCCAGCAGCTTAAGGACTAGCGGGGGGGTTACAGATACGCAGTATTTT
NA	TRBV30	NA	TRBJ2-7	CAWTAQSLAYEQYF	TGTGCCTGGACCGCGCAAAGCCTAGCTTACGAGCAGTACTTC
NA	TRBV9	TRBD1	TRBJ1-3	CASSVGSGQGYSGNTIYF	TGTGCCAGCAGCGTAGGATCGGGACAGGGATATTCTGGAAACACCATATATTTT
once	TRBV3-1/TRBV3-2	NA	TRBJ1-6	CASSQAFWSSGESSYNSPLHF	TGTGCCAGCAGCCAAGCCTTTTGGTCCAGCGGGGAGAGCTCCTATAATTCACCCCTCCACTTT
NA	TRBV10-3	NA	TRBJ2-3	CAISESTSGGTDTQYF	TGTGCCATCAGTGAGTCGACATCAGGGGGCACAGATACGCAGTATTTT
NA	TRBV19	TRBD1	TRBJ2-7	CACAGQGAYEQYF	TGTGCCTGCGCGGGACAGGGGGCCTACGAGCAGTACTTC
NA	TRBV3-1/TRBV3-2	TRBD1	TRBJ2-2	CASSFRQGTGELFF	TGTGCCAGCAGCTTCCGACAGGGTACCGGGGAGCTGTTTTTT
NA	TRBV2	TRBD1	TRBJ1-4	CASSGQGAGTNEKLFF	TGTGCCAGCAGTGGACAGGGGGCAGGAACTAATGAAAAACTGTTTTTT
once	TRBV19	NA	TRBJ1-2	CASSFFGAGGDGYTF	TGTGCCAGTAGTTTCTTCGGTGCCGGGGGGGATGGCTACACCTTC
NA	TRBV29-1	TRBD1	TRBJ1-2	CSVQIDRDYGYTF	TGCAGCGTCCAGATTGACAGGGACTATGGCTACACCTTC
NA	TRBV11-2	NA	TRBJ1-5	CASSLDRWTPGTGSNQPQHF	TGTGCCAGCAGCTTAGATCGATGGACCCCGGGAACGGGTAGCAATCAGCCCCAGCATTTT
NA	TRBV5-4	TRBD2	TRBJ2-2	CASSVGLAGFGTGELFF	TGTGCCAGCAGCGTGGGACTAGCGGGGTTCGGCACCGGGGAGCTGTTTTTT
NA	TRBV5-6	NA	TRBJ1-2	CASSLAYYRTNKDGYTF	TGTGCCAGCAGCTTGGCCTATTACAGGACAAACAAGGATGGCTACACCTTC
NA	TRBV29-1	TRBD1	TRBJ2-5	CSAMGQGGETQYF	TGCAGCGCAATGGGACAGGGGGGGGAGACCCAGTACTTC
NA	TRBV2	NA	TRBJ1-2	CASSSQGTNYGYTF	TGTGCCAGCAGTTCTCAGGGAACTAACTATGGCTACACCTTC